This TCR beta chain emerged from a study of cytomegalovirus exposure and HLA in healthy donors. The germline gives CDR1 SGHKS, CDR2 YYEKEE (reference sequence). The CDR3 loop spans 13 amino acids. The V gene end was trimmed by 2 bases and the J gene end by 6 bases; junction bases not matched to a gene: 1. Researchers ran the PCR with 60 Vbeta and 13 Jbeta primers. The repertoire was sequenced with immunoSEQ multiplex PCR; TCRdb's copy has only in-frame clones and lacks some. Of about 130,000 clones listed, just over 75% are singletons. What was sequenced was PBMCs. The chain joins TRBV5-5 to TRBJ2-2; the match to TRBD1 covers 7 bases. The source of this sequence is a woman between 45 and 60 years old in good health and CMV-seronegative. The CDR3 nucleotides read TGTGCCAGCAGCTTCACAGGGGCCGGGGAGCTGTTTTTT. Translated, it gives CASSFTGAGELFF.